This paragraph covers one T cell receptor beta chain sequence. The germline V gene encodes CDR1 MNHNY and CDR2 SVGAGI (reference sequence). CDR3 size: 13 residues. Trimming left V 7 bases short and J 5 bases short, with 14 bases between. The study ran its PCR with 60 Vbeta and 13 Jbeta primers. Assay used: immunoSEQ multiplex PCR; TCRdb lists only in-frame clones, some missing. The sample yields approximately 300,000 clones, roughly 80% seen once. This sample was taken from a study of cytomegalovirus exposure and HLA in healthy donors. Sequencing used PBMCs. The clonotype originates from a girl aged 2 to 9 in good health and CMV-seronegative. This chain links TRBV6-6 with TRBJ2-5; TRBD1 might be the D (6 bases). This chain's CDR3 is CASTTGLGETQYF. CDR3 sequence (DNA): TGTGCCAGCACCACAGGGTTGGGTGAGACCCAGTACTTC.